The present T cell receptor beta chain was sequenced within a study of graft-versus-host responses after intestinal transplantation. Overall study context: The study gave all recipients anti-thymocyte globulin induction, then tacrolimus and steroids for about 3 years.

Findings and limits, study-wide: Early post-transplant HvG declines were associated with peak circulating GvH clone levels.

Trimming stripped 2 bases from V and 2 bases from J, with 6 bases between. The CDR3 extends over 13 amino acids. CDR1 is MNHNY and CDR2 is SVGAGI in the germline V gene (reference sequence). Note on this clone: Antigen unknown.

Generated by immunoSEQ multiplex PCR, the TCRdb table keeps only in-frame clones and is missing some. The table includes tens of thousands of clones, 90% to 95% detected once. The source was unstimulated CD4+ T cells sorted from spleen or lymph node cells, collected before transplant. The chain is built from TRBV6-6 and TRBJ1-2; possibly TRBD1 for D (5 bases). The TCR originated in a human donor who was the organ donor for an intestinal transplant. CDR3 DNA sequence: TGTGCCAGCAGTTACCGACAGAACTATGGCTACACCTTC. Translated: CASSYRQNYGYTF.